These 12 T cell receptor beta chains were all obtained from the same sample, sequenced in a study of OX40 agonist ivuxolimab in advanced cancers. The data were produced by immunoSEQ multiplex PCR, yet TCRdb's version contains in-frame clones alone and is incomplete. The table lists approximately 89,000 clones, about 91% of them singletons. The sequencing here drew on CD4+ or CD8+ T cells sorted from blood, taken in a trial of the OX40 agonist ivuxolimab. Every receptor here comes from an adult with an advanced solid tumor such as melanoma, head and neck, liver or kidney cancer.

The chain couples TRBV4-3 to TRBJ2-7, with D uncertain. The length of the CDR3 is 15 residues. Trimming took 0 bases from V and 4 from J, leaving 13 bases between them. CDR1 and CDR2 from the germline V gene are LGHNA and YSLEER. CDR3 bases: TGCGCCAGCAGCCAAGAGGTACAGCCTCGGTACGAGCAGTACTTC. It translates to CASSQEVQPRYEQYF.

For this clone: Other DNA sequences from this sample encode an identical CDR3 as well. The V and J genes are TRBV15 and TRBJ2-7; 8 nucleotides line up with TRBD1. This CDR3 is built from 17 residues. J was trimmed by 3 bases and V by 5 bases; bases with no gene match: 15. Germline V lookup: CDR1 LNHNV, CDR2 YYDKDF (reference sequence). The CDR3 DNA follows: TGTGCCACCAGCGGCCGGCAGGGGGCCGCAACCCACTACGAGCAGTACTTC. It codes for CATSGRQGAATHYEQYF.

The CDR3 coding sequence is TGTGCCAGTAGTATAACAGGGCGGAGAACTGAAGCTTTCTTT. This gives the protein CASSITGRRTEAFF. The gene calls are TRBV19 and TRBJ1-1; a possible D gene is TRBD1 (6 bases). This CDR3 region has 14 residues. Per the germline V gene, CDR1 is LNHDA and CDR2 is SQIVND (reference sequence). Trimming left V 2 bases short and J 5 bases short, with 12 bases between.

This CDR3 reads CASSTRLTDTDTQYF. The CDR3 bases are TGTGCCAGCAGCACCCGATTGACGGACACAGATACGCAGTATTTT. V usage is TRBV9 and J usage is TRBJ2-3, with D unclear. The length of the CDR3 is 15 residues. V gave up 4 bases and J gave up 2 bases, with 14 bases separating them. Per the germline V gene, CDR1 is SGDLS and CDR2 is YYNGEE.

V usage is TRBV27 and J usage is TRBJ1-2; D uncertain. Trimming stripped 5 bases from V and 3 bases from J, with 13 bases between. Germline loops: CDR1 MNHEY, CDR2 SMNVEV (reference sequence). The CDR3 loop spans 14 amino acids. The CDR3 is CASSPSGIDYGYTF. The CDR3 DNA is TGTGCCAGCAGTCCCTCGGGGATCGACTATGGCTACACCTTC.

This clone was recorded a few times. The gene calls are TRBV11-2 and TRBJ2-2, with D perhaps assigned TRBD1 or TRBD2 (6 bases each). V was shortened by 4 bases and J by 5 bases, with 8 bases between the two germline ends. This CDR3 is 13 amino acids long. From germline, CDR1 is SGHAT and CDR2 FQNNGV. The CDR3 sequence is CASSWGATGELFF. The CDR3 coding sequence is TGTGCCAGCAGCTGGGGGGCTACCGGGGAGCTGTTTTTT.

The chain employs TRBV28 and TRBJ2-5; 11 bases fit TRBD1. This CDR3 spans 13 amino acids. CDR1 MDHEN and CDR2 SYDVKM come from the germline V gene. V was pared by 6 bases and J by 5 bases, with 2 bases of the junction left unmatched. The CDR3 loop is CASSWTGGETQYF. The DNA of the CDR3 is TGTGCCAGCAGCTGGACAGGGGGCGAGACCCAGTACTTC. The complete variable domain, with remaining parts taken from reference TRBV28 and TRBJ2-5, reads DVKVTQSSRYLVKRTGEKVFLECVQDMDHENMFWYRQDPGLGLRLIYFSYDVKMKEKGDIPEGYSVSREKKERFSLILESASTNQTSMYLCASSWTGGETQYFGPGTRLLVL.

The chain uses TRBV25-1 and TRBJ2-7, with 11 bases aligning to TRBD2. V lost 6 bases, J lost 3 bases, and 4 bases stayed unmatched. The CDR3 is made up of 14 amino acids. Looked up from germline, CDR1 is MGHDK and CDR2 is SYGVNS. DNA for the CDR3: TGTGCCAGCAGCGCGACTAGCGGGATCTACGAGCAGTACTTC. This gives the protein CASSATSGIYEQYF.

The chain uses TRBV7-8 and TRBJ1-2; no clear D gene. This CDR3 has 13 residues. The V end was cut by 1 base, the J end by 4 bases, with 7 bases between. Germline V gene lookup returns CDR1 SGHVS and CDR2 FQNEAQ. CDR3 residues: CASSLDRGYGYTF. CDR3 sequence (DNA): TGTGCCAGCAGCTTAGACCGGGGCTATGGCTACACCTTC.

The count of this clone is one. This rearrangement joins TRBV25-1 to TRBJ2-5; tentatively, D is TRBD2 (7 bases). CDR3 size: 15 residues. Germline lookup yields CDR1 MGHDK and CDR2 SYGVNS. Trimming left V 7 bases short and J 7 bases short, with 22 bases between. CDR3 sequence: CASTEGGTIGGTQYF. The CDR3 DNA follows: TGTGCCAGCACCGAGGGAGGGACAATCGGGGGGACCCAGTACTTC.

This chain uses TRBV18 with TRBJ2-6; D is perhaps TRBD1 (5 bases). The CDR3 sequence is 17 residues long. Trimming stripped 2 bases from V and 0 bases from J, with 11 bases between. Per germline, CDR1 KGHSH and CDR2 LQKENI. The CDR3 sequence is CASSPTGPLSGANVLTF. Here the CDR3 DNA reads TGTGCCAGCTCACCAACAGGTCCTCTCTCTGGGGCCAACGTCCTGACTTTC.

The chain couples TRBV9 to TRBJ2-3; D remains unclear. Germline values: CDR1 SGDLS, CDR2 YYNGEE. The CDR3 runs to 13 residues. Between the trimmed V and J ends, which lost 1 base and 5 bases, there was a span of 8 bases. CDR3 nucleotides: TGTGCCAGCAGCGTACCGCCCGTAGATACGCAGTATTTT. It is translated as CASSVPPVDTQYF.